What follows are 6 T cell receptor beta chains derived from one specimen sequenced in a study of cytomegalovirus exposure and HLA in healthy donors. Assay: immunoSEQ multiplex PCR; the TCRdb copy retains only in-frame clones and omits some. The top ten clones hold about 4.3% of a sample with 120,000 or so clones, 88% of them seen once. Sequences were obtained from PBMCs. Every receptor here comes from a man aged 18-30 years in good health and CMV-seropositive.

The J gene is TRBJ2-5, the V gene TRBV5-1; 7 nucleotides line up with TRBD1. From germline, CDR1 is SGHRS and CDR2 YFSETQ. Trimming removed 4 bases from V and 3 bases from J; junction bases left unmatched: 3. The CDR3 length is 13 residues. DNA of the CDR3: TGCGCCAGCAGCCGAGGACAGGAAGAGACCCAGTACTTC. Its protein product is CASSRGQEETQYF.

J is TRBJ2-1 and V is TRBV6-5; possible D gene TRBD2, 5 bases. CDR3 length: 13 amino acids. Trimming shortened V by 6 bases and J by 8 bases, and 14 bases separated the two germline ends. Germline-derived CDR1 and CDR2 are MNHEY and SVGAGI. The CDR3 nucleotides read TGTGCCAGCAGCTTCCAAGCCGGGGATGAGCAGTTCTTC. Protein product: CASSFQAGDEQFF.

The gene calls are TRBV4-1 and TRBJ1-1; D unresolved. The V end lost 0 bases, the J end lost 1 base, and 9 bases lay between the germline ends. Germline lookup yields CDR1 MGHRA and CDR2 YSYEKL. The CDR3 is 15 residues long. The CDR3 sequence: CASSQERRENTEAFF. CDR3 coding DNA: TGCGCCAGCAGCCAAGAAAGGCGGGAGAACACTGAAGCTTTCTTT.

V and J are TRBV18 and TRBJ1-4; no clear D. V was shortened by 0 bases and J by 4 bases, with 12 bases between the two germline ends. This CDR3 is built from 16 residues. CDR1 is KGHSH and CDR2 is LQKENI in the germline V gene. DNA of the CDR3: TGTGCCAGCTCACCACCCGCGGGAGGGTTTAATGAAAAACTGTTTTTT. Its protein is CASSPPAGGFNEKLFF.

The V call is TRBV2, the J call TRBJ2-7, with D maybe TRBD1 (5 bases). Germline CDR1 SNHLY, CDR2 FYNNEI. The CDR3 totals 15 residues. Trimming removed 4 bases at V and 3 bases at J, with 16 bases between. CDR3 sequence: CASSADQQVHYEQYF. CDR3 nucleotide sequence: TGTGCCAGCAGTGCGGACCAACAGGTCCACTACGAGCAGTACTTC.

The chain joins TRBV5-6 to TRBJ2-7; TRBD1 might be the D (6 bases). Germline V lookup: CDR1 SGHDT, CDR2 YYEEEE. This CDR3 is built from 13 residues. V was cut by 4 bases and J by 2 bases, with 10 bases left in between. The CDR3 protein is CASSIGTTYEQYF. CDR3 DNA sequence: TGTGCCAGCAGCATCGGGACAACCTACGAGCAGTACTTC.